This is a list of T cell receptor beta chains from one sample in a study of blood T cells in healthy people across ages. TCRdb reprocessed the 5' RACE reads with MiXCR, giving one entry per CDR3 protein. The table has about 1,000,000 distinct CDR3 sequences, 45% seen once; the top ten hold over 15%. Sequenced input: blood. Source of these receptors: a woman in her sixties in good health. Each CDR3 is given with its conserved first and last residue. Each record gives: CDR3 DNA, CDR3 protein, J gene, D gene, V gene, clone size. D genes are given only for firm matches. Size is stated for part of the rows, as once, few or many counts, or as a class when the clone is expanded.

CDR3 DNA: TGTGCCAGCAGTTACAGGACAGGGGACTCCTACGAGCAGTACTTC
CDR3 protein: CASSYRTGDSYEQYF
J gene: TRBJ2-7
D gene: TRBD1
V gene: TRBV6-5
clone size: .

CDR3 DNA: TGTGCCAGCAGCCTAAGTGGAACCGGGGAGCTGTTTTTT
CDR3 protein: CASSLSGTGELFF
J gene: TRBJ2-2
D gene: .
V gene: TRBV14
clone size: few

CDR3 DNA: TGTGTCAGCAGCCCTTCTGGGGGCCAGCCCCAGCATTTT
CDR3 protein: CVSSPSGGQPQHF
J gene: TRBJ1-5
D gene: .
V gene: TRBV5-1
clone size: .

CDR3 DNA: TGTGCCAGCAGTTTAAGGGATGTGACCCAGTACTTC
CDR3 protein: CASSLRDVTQYF
J gene: TRBJ2-5
D gene: .
V gene: TRBV28
clone size: .

CDR3 DNA: TGCAGTGCTAAAATTAGTTTGCGCACAGATACGCAGTATTTT
CDR3 protein: CSAKISLRTDTQYF
J gene: TRBJ2-3
D gene: .
V gene: TRBV20-1
clone size: .

CDR3 DNA: TGTGCCAGCAGCTTAGGCAGGGGCGCCCCTACGCAGTATTTT
CDR3 protein: CASSLGRGAPTQYF
J gene: TRBJ2-3
D gene: .
V gene: TRBV7-2
clone size: .

CDR3 DNA: TGTGCCAGCAGCGTAAGACAGGCAGACATTCAGTACTTC
CDR3 protein: CASSVRQADIQYF
J gene: TRBJ2-4
D gene: .
V gene: TRBV9
clone size: .

CDR3 DNA: TGTGCCAGCAGCCCGGGGGGACCGAATCCCTACGAGCAGTACTTC
CDR3 protein: CASSPGGPNPYEQYF
J gene: TRBJ2-7
D gene: TRBD2
V gene: TRBV6-1
clone size: few

CDR3 DNA: TGTGCCAGCAGGGGTAGCGGGAGGGGGAATGAGCAGTTCTTC
CDR3 protein: CASRGSGRGNEQFF
J gene: TRBJ2-1
D gene: TRBD2
V gene: TRBV12-3/TRBV12-4
clone size: few

CDR3 DNA: TGCAGTGCTAGGCCGCTAGCGGGAAACACCGGGGAGCTGTTTTTT
CDR3 protein: CSARPLAGNTGELFF
J gene: TRBJ2-2
D gene: TRBD2
V gene: TRBV20-1
clone size: .

CDR3 DNA: TGTGCCAGCAGCTTGTGGGGGGGATTCTACAATGAGCAGTACTTC
CDR3 protein: CASSLWGGFYNEQYF
J gene: TRBJ2-5
D gene: TRBD2
V gene: TRBV7-9
clone size: .

CDR3 DNA: TGTGCCTGGAGTGTAGATCCCAAGGGCACTGAAGCTTTCTTT
CDR3 protein: CAWSVDPKGTEAFF
J gene: TRBJ1-1
D gene: .
V gene: TRBV30
clone size: .

CDR3 DNA: TGTGCCATCAGTGAATCTACAGGGTGGGAGCAGTACTTC
CDR3 protein: CAISESTGWEQYF
J gene: TRBJ2-4
D gene: .
V gene: TRBV10-3
clone size: .

CDR3 DNA: TGCGCCAGCAGTGTTTCGCTAGCGGTAGATACGCAGTATTTT
CDR3 protein: CASSVSLAVDTQYF
J gene: TRBJ2-3
D gene: TRBD2
V gene: TRBV10-2
clone size: .

CDR3 DNA: TGCAGTGCTTTTCGGCGATCGGGAAACATTCAGTACTTC
CDR3 protein: CSAFRRSGNIQYF
J gene: TRBJ2-4
D gene: .
V gene: TRBV20-1
clone size: .

CDR3 DNA: TGTGCCAGCAGTTCACGGAGGGGCGGGAGGTTAAGAGATACGCAGTATTTT
CDR3 protein: CASSSRRGGRLRDTQYF
J gene: TRBJ2-3
D gene: TRBD2
V gene: TRBV28
clone size: .

CDR3 DNA: TGCGCCAGCAGCTGGGGGACAGGGGAAACCTACGAGCAGTACTTC
CDR3 protein: CASSWGTGETYEQYF
J gene: TRBJ2-7
D gene: TRBD1
V gene: TRBV5-1
clone size: .

CDR3 DNA: TGTGCCAGCAGTTTAGGTCCCTCCTATAATTCACCCCTCCACTTT
CDR3 protein: CASSLGPSYNSPLHF
J gene: TRBJ1-6
D gene: .
V gene: TRBV12-3/TRBV12-4
clone size: .

CDR3 DNA: TGTGCCAGCAGTTTAGATAGGGGACGCCCTCTCTACGAGCAGTACTTC
CDR3 protein: CASSLDRGRPLYEQYF
J gene: TRBJ2-7
D gene: .
V gene: TRBV27
clone size: few

CDR3 DNA: TGTGCCAGCAGCCAGGAGGGGGCGGTGGGTTATGGCTACACCTTC
CDR3 protein: CASSQEGAVGYGYTF
J gene: TRBJ1-2
D gene: TRBD1
V gene: TRBV4-2
clone size: few

CDR3 DNA: TGTGCCAGCAGCCAAGGTGGGATTGCGCAGTTCTTC
CDR3 protein: CASSQGGIAQFF
J gene: TRBJ2-1
D gene: .
V gene: TRBV14
clone size: .

CDR3 DNA: TGTGCCAGCAGCCCGTTATCAGCGGGAGGACCCCCATACGAGCAGTACTTC
CDR3 protein: CASSPLSAGGPPYEQYF
J gene: TRBJ2-7
D gene: TRBD2
V gene: TRBV3-1
clone size: .

CDR3 DNA: TGCGCCAGCAGCTTTACAGGGGGGTACGAGACCCAGTACTTC
CDR3 protein: CASSFTGGYETQYF
J gene: TRBJ2-5
D gene: TRBD1
V gene: TRBV5-1
clone size: .

CDR3 DNA: TGTGCCAGCAGTGAAGGCGGGCCGCCCTACGAGCAGTACTTC
CDR3 protein: CASSEGGPPYEQYF
J gene: TRBJ2-7
D gene: .
V gene: TRBV6-1
clone size: .

CDR3 DNA: TGCAGCGTTGAATGGAGCGGGAGGGCCACAGATACGCAGTATTTT
CDR3 protein: CSVEWSGRATDTQYF
J gene: TRBJ2-3
D gene: TRBD2
V gene: TRBV29-1
clone size: few

CDR3 DNA: TGCGCCAGCAGCTTCGTCGGGAGCGAGCAGTACTTC
CDR3 protein: CASSFVGSEQYF
J gene: TRBJ2-7
D gene: .
V gene: TRBV5-1
clone size: few

CDR3 DNA: TGTGCCACCAGCAGAGAACCGACTCTCAGGAGCGCCTACGAGCAGTACTTC
CDR3 protein: CATSREPTLRSAYEQYF
J gene: TRBJ2-7
D gene: .
V gene: TRBV15
clone size: few

CDR3 DNA: TGTGCCAGCAGCTTAATGGGGGCCGGAAGCACTGAAGCTTTCTTT
CDR3 protein: CASSLMGAGSTEAFF
J gene: TRBJ1-1
D gene: .
V gene: TRBV7-3
clone size: many

CDR3 DNA: TGTGCCAGCAGTTACTGGGGCACCGGGGAGCTGTTTTTT
CDR3 protein: CASSYWGTGELFF
J gene: TRBJ2-2
D gene: .
V gene: TRBV27
clone size: .

CDR3 DNA: TGTGCCATAACCGGGACTAGCGGCAATGAGCAGTTCTTC
CDR3 protein: CAITGTSGNEQFF
J gene: TRBJ2-1
D gene: TRBD2
V gene: TRBV10-3
clone size: few

CDR3 DNA: TGTGCCAGCAGCTTAGCCGGGGCGAGGACTGAAGCTTTCTTT
CDR3 protein: CASSLAGARTEAFF
J gene: TRBJ1-1
D gene: .
V gene: TRBV7-9
clone size: .

CDR3 DNA: TGTGCCATCAGTGGCAACCGGGGTGGTTCCCCGCTCCCCTACGAGCAGTACTTC
CDR3 protein: CAISGNRGGSPLPYEQYF
J gene: TRBJ2-7
D gene: .
V gene: TRBV10-3
clone size: .